The 14 T cell receptor beta chains below come from one sample, sequenced in a study of shared T cell receptors in the human thymus. Libraries were prepared by immunoSEQ multiplex PCR; TCRdb keeps only in-frame clonotypes and omits some of them. Of about 660,000 clones listed, about 90% are singletons. The same sample was also studied in work on human thymus T cells.

What was sequenced was thymocytes. These receptors originate from a boy under two years old with a congenital heart defect.

Here the CDR3 reads CASSLILDIPNQPQHF. The CDR3 bases are TGTGCCAGCAGCTTAATACTTGACATTCCCAATCAGCCCCAGCATTTT. V is TRBV7-7 and J is TRBJ1-5; D uncertain. With 2 bases removed from V and 3 bases from J, the gap between germline ends came to 14 bases. Germline V gene lookup returns CDR1 SSHAT and CDR2 FNYEAQ (reference sequence). The CDR3 spans 16 residues.

This chain connects TRBV5-4 to TRBJ1-2; no reliable D call. Germline CDR1 and CDR2: SGHNT and YYREEE (reference sequence). The CDR3 contains 12 residues. V dropped 2 bases and J dropped 3 bases, with 5 bases sitting between them. This chain's CDR3 is CASSFRDYGYTF. The CDR3 DNA sequence: TGTGCCAGCAGCTTTCGTGACTATGGCTACACCTTC.

The chain employs TRBV5-1 and TRBJ2-1; the D gene is possibly TRBD2 (5 bases). The CDR3 extends over 12 amino acids. V was clipped by 5 bases and J by 14 bases, with 17 bases between them. Per the germline V gene, CDR1 is SGHRS and CDR2 is YFSETQ. The CDR3 DNA follows: TGCGCCAGCAGATCCGGGAAAAACGGAGAGTTCTTC. Amino acids: CASRSGKNGEFF.

This sequence joins TRBV27 and TRBJ1-2, with D tentatively TRBD1 (6 bases). The germline gives CDR1 MNHEY, CDR2 SMNVEV (reference sequence). Trimming cost V 7 bases and J 4 bases, with 22 bases left between them. This CDR3 has 16 residues. CDR3 sequence (DNA): TGTGCCAGCACTTCGATGGCCAGGGGAGACTTCTATGGCTACACCTTC. This gives the protein CASTSMARGDFYGYTF.

J is TRBJ2-5 and V is TRBV11-1; maybe TRBD1 (6 bases). CDR1 and CDR2 from the germline V gene are SGHAT and FQDESV (reference sequence). The length of the CDR3 is 14 residues. The V end lost 8 bases, the J end lost 4 bases, and 17 bases lay between the germline ends. The CDR3 DNA follows: TGTGCCAGCCCCGAGGGGCAGACAGGAGAGACCCAGTACTTC. It translates to CASPEGQTGETQYF. The variable domain in full, with the rest retrieved from reference TRBV11-1 and TRBJ2-5, is EAEVAQSPRYKITEKSQAVAFWCDPISGHATLYWYRQILGQGPELLVQFQDESVVDDSQLPKDRFSAERLKGVDSTLKIQPAELGDSAMYLCASPEGQTGETQYFGPGTRLLVL.

The rearrangement uses TRBV5-1 and TRBJ2-7; 12 bases fit TRBD2. CDR3 length equals 16 residues. The J segment lost 3 bases and the V segment lost 0 bases, leaving 4 bases of the junction unmatched. The germline V gene has CDR1 SGHRS and CDR2 YFSETQ. CDR3 in DNA: TGCGCCAGCAGCTTGGCCCCTAGCGGGGGGGACTACGAGCAGTACTTC. This translates into CASSLAPSGGDYEQYF.

The sample holds a few counts of this clone. This sequence joins TRBV5-1 and TRBJ2-1; weak D call: TRBD2 (6 bases). The CDR3 loop spans 11 amino acids. CDR1 and CDR2 (germline): SGHRS, YFSETQ. Deletions cut 3 bases from V and 10 bases from J, with 8 bases between. In DNA, the CDR3 is TGCGCCAGCAGCTCCCGGGGGGAGCAGTTCTTC. Translation gives CASSSRGEQFF.

This clone was seen once. The chain combines TRBV11-2 with TRBJ1-2, with 7 bases that match TRBD1. Germline CDR1 SGHAT, CDR2 FQNNGV. V shed 5 bases and J 1 base; nucleotides not matched to a gene: 10. This CDR3 has 16 residues. The CDR3 sequence is CASSPLGQEDNYGYTF. CDR3 DNA sequence: TGTGCCAGCAGCCCACTTGGACAGGAAGATAACTATGGCTACACCTTC.

This clone occurred once. V is TRBV28 and J is TRBJ1-4; TRBD1 agrees at 8 bases. Germline lookup yields CDR1 MDHEN and CDR2 SYDVKM. Trimming removed 10 bases from V and 8 bases from J; junction bases left unmatched: 24. The CDR3 extends over 18 amino acids. CDR3 amino acids: CAISPSGGQVFTYEKLFF. The CDR3 nucleotides read TGTGCCATCTCGCCATCTGGGGGACAGGTCTTTACATACGAAAAACTGTTTTTT.

This clone was observed once. The chain couples TRBV7-9 to TRBJ2-3, with D tentatively TRBD1 (6 bases). From germline, CDR1 is SEHNR and CDR2 FQNEAQ (reference sequence). The length of the CDR3 is 16 residues. Between the trimmed V and J ends, which lost 4 bases and 2 bases, there was a span of 16 bases. CDR3 protein: CASSSSRQASTDTQYF. In DNA, the CDR3 is TGTGCCAGCAGCTCCTCACGACAGGCCTCCACAGATACGCAGTATTTT.

The chain carries TRBV21-1 and TRBJ1-5. TRBV21-1 is noted as a pseudogene. This CDR3 comprises 14 residues. The CDR3 loop reads CASSTRGANQPQHF. The CDR3 DNA follows: TGTGCCAGCAGCACCCGGGGGGCAAATCAGCCCCAGCATTTT.

The rearrangement links TRBV28 to TRBJ1-5; D is unresolved. V lost 2 bases and J 3 bases, leaving 5 bases between the germline ends. Germline V gene data show CDR1 as MDHEN and CDR2 as SYDVKM. This CDR3 region has 13 residues. CDR3 sequence reads: CASSLQINQPQHF. For the CDR3, the DNA is TGTGCCAGCAGTTTACAGATCAATCAGCCCCAGCATTTT.

The V and J genes are TRBV28 and TRBJ1-2; 8 bases match TRBD1. CDR1 and CDR2 (germline): MDHEN, SYDVKM. The V segment lost 6 bases and the J segment 8 bases; nucleotides outside the gene matches: 26. This CDR3 comprises 19 residues. The CDR3 DNA is TGTGCCAGCAGAACCCCCGACCCTCAGGGGGCGGGGCACCCCGACGGCTACACCTTC. This gives the protein CASRTPDPQGAGHPDGYTF.

V is TRBV27 and J is TRBJ2-7; TRBD1 aligns across 7 bases. The germline CDR1 and CDR2 sequences are MNHEY and SMNVEV (reference sequence). V was clipped by 2 bases and J by 1 base; unmatched bases: 8. CDR3 length: 16 amino acids. CDR3 DNA: TGTGCCAGCAGTTTAGGTGTCACGGGACAGTCCTACGAGCAGTACTTC. Its protein is CASSLGVTGQSYEQYF.